The 31 T cell receptor beta chains presented below share a single source sample, sequenced in a study of human T cells and chemical hapten exposure. MiXCR, run by TCRdb on the RACE reads, gives a single entry per CDR3 protein. The sample has around 300,000 distinct CDR3 sequences, approximately 6.3% seen once; the top ten hold approximately 8%. Specified time point: patch test 1, 2 weeks after DPC sensitization. Sample treatment: therapeutic diphenylcyclopropenone sensitization with weekly scalp DPC. Here the sequenced sample was whole blood, taken in connection with sensitization to the hapten diphenylcyclopropenone (DPC). The source of these receptors is a woman aged 18-30 years with alopecia areata. Some clones in this sample may be carry-over from other donors' samples.

This chain links TRBV5-1 with TRBJ1-4, with D hard to call. The V gene's germline CDR1 is SGHRS and CDR2 YFSETQ. V lost 0 bases and J lost 7, with 10 bases in between. This CDR3 comprises 14 residues. CDR3 amino acids: CASSLGVWGEKLFF. The CDR3 DNA reads as TGCGCCAGCAGCTTGGGAGTGTGGGGTGAAAAACTGTTTTTT.

This clonotype was found a few times. This chain links TRBV15 with TRBJ2-3; tentatively, D is TRBD1 (5 bases). The germline V gene has CDR1 LNHNV and CDR2 YYDKDF (reference sequence). Trimming shortened V by 5 bases and J by 4 bases, and 13 bases separated the two germline ends. The CDR3 is made up of 14 amino acids. The CDR3 region is CATSSRAWADTQYF. The CDR3 coding sequence is TGTGCCACCAGCTCCAGGGCATGGGCAGATACGCAGTATTTT.

This clonotype has at least ten counts. This chain uses TRBV20-1 with TRBJ1-2; D unresolved. The CDR3 consists of 12 residues. In germline, CDR1 is DFQATT, CDR2 SNEGSKA (reference sequence). Trimming pared 4 bases from V and 7 bases from J, leaving 13 bases between. Here the CDR3 reads CSATAGVTGYTF. DNA of the CDR3: TGCAGTGCTACAGCTGGGGTAACTGGCTACACCTTC.

The rearrangement links TRBV10-3 to TRBJ2-3, with TRBD2 matching 11 bases. Germline values: CDR1 ENHRY, CDR2 SYGVKD. The V and J ends lost 1 base and 2 bases, in that order; junction bases with no gene match: 5. The CDR3 totals 17 residues. The CDR3 loop is CAISEFSGGEATDTQYF. The CDR3 nucleotides read TGTGCCATCAGTGAGTTTAGCGGGGGGGAAGCCACAGATACGCAGTATTTT.

At least ten counts were recorded for this clonotype. J is TRBJ1-2 and V is TRBV12-3 or TRBV12-4, with D tentatively TRBD1 (5 bases). The CDR3 extends over 12 amino acids. V was trimmed by 7 bases and J by 4 bases, leaving 10 bases between them. The CDR3 sequence: CASNRQGYGYTF. In DNA, the CDR3 is TGTGCCAGCAACCGGCAGGGCTATGGCTACACCTTC.

This clonotype was observed at least ten times. V gene TRBV29-1 combines with J gene TRBJ2-7; 10 positions agree with TRBD1. The V gene end was trimmed by 6 bases and the J gene end by 5 bases; junction bases not matched to a gene: 4. Per germline, CDR1 SQVTM and CDR2 ANQGSEA. This CDR3 spans 12 amino acids. The CDR3 spells CSVGTGVHEQYF. The CDR3 nucleotides read TGCAGCGTCGGGACAGGGGTCCACGAGCAGTACTTC.

The sample holds many counts of this clonotype. This chain connects TRBV7-3 to TRBJ2-1, with D maybe TRBD1 (6 bases). Trimming cost V 8 bases and J 6 bases, with 11 bases left between them. Germline V gene lookup returns CDR1 SGHTA and CDR2 FQGTGA. CDR3 length: 12 residues. The CDR3 loop is CASGGVPNEQFF. DNA of the CDR3: TGTGCCAGCGGGGGCGTACCCAATGAGCAGTTCTTC.

For this clonotype: The DNA is left out, because the CDR3 cannot be placed on it with certainty; the CDR3 is given as TCRdb lists it. The J gene is TRBJ1-1, the V gene TRBV28; the table's D call of TRBD1 was not tested on the DNA. Germline values: CDR1 MDHEN, CDR2 SYDVKM. Termini included, the CDR3 measures 14 amino acids. This CDR3 reads CASILARTGVVAFF.

In its sample, this clonotype was seen a few times. V is TRBV5-4 and J is TRBJ2-3, with 8 nucleotides matching TRBD2. The CDR3 length is 16 residues. Losses at the gene ends were 6 bases for V and 5 bases for J; bases not matched to a gene: 14. Germline V CDR1 and CDR2: SGHNT, YYREEE (reference sequence). CDR3 DNA: TGTGCCAGCACATTAGCGGGGAGCGGCGTAGTAGATACGCAGTATTTT. Translating gives CASTLAGSGVVDTQYF.

This clonotype has only a few counts. The V and J genes are TRBV7-2 and TRBJ2-2; 9 bases match TRBD1. The germline V gene has CDR1 SGHTA and CDR2 FQGNSA. The CDR3 totals 15 residues. V shed 1 base, J shed 6 bases, and the junction held 3 bases outside the gene matches. The CDR3 DNA reads as TGTGCCAGCAGCTTAGAACAGGGGGCCGCCGGGGAGCTGTTTTTT. Its translation: CASSLEQGAAGELFF.

V is TRBV6-5 and J is TRBJ2-7; no reliable D call. Trimming pared 7 bases from V and 4 bases from J, leaving 8 bases between. Germline values: CDR1 MNHEY, CDR2 SVGAGI. The CDR3 is 11 residues long. This CDR3 reads CASTTEYEQYF. The CDR3 DNA reads as TGTGCCAGCACGACGGAATACGAGCAGTACTTC.

The gene calls are TRBV5-1 and TRBJ2-1, with D uncertain. The V end lost 0 bases, the J end lost 4 bases, and 8 bases lay between the germline ends. Germline loops: CDR1 SGHRS, CDR2 YFSETQ. This CDR3 region has 14 residues. CDR3 sequence (DNA): TGCGCCAGCAGCTTGGTTCAGACTTACAATGAGCAGTTCTTC. It yields the protein CASSLVQTYNEQFF.

This clonotype appeared many times. V gene TRBV5-6 combines with J gene TRBJ1-1; D remains ambiguous. The V end lost 4 bases, the J end lost 7 bases, and 11 bases lay between the germline ends. CDR1 is SGHDT and CDR2 is YYEEEE in the germline V gene. The CDR3 spans 12 residues. Here the CDR3 reads CASSQWTVEAFF. In nucleotides, the CDR3 is TGTGCCAGCAGCCAGTGGACGGTTGAAGCTTTCTTT.

The genes are TRBV27 and TRBJ2-7; the match to TRBD1 covers 10 bases. The CDR3 sequence is 14 residues long. The V and J ends lost 4 bases and 3 bases, in that order; junction bases with no gene match: 3. Per germline, CDR1 MNHEY and CDR2 SMNVEV (reference sequence). The CDR3 is CASSWTGGYYEQYF. CDR3 nucleotide sequence: TGTGCCAGCAGTTGGACAGGGGGATACTACGAGCAGTACTTC.

CDR3 sequence: CASSLGVGGTDTQYF. The DNA of the CDR3 is TGTGCCAGCAGTTTAGGTGTAGGCGGGACAGATACGCAGTATTTT. The chain is built from TRBV12-3 or TRBV12-4 and TRBJ2-3; maybe TRBD2 (5 bases). V was clipped by 1 base and J by 3 bases, with 11 bases between them. The CDR3 runs 15 residues.

The chain recombines TRBV2 with TRBJ2-3; TRBD2 aligns across 15 bases. V shed 7 bases, J shed 5 bases, and the junction held 10 bases outside the gene matches. This CDR3 is built from 17 residues. Germline loops: CDR1 SNHLY, CDR2 FYNNEI. CDR3 protein: CASKGLAGGPVRDTQYF. CDR3 bases: TGTGCCAGCAAGGGACTAGCGGGGGGCCCGGTGCGAGATACGCAGTATTTT.

At least ten counts were recorded for this clonotype. V gene TRBV14 combines with J gene TRBJ2-3; D possibly matches TRBD1 or TRBD2 (6 bases each). Per germline, CDR1 SGHDN and CDR2 FVKESK. V was clipped by 5 bases and J by 4 bases, with 13 bases between them. The CDR3 runs 14 residues. CDR3 in DNA: TGTGCCAGCAGCAGGGGGGAGACGGCAGATACGCAGTATTTT. Protein: CASSRGETADTQYF. Based on the CDR3 plus reference TRBV14 and TRBJ2-3, the full variable domain is EAGVTQFPSHSVIEKGQTVTLRCDPISGHDNLYWYRRVMGKEIKFLLHFVKESKQDESGMPNNRFLAERTGGTYSTLKVQPAELEDSGVYFCASSRGETADTQYFGPGTRLTVL.

This chain connects TRBV20-1 to TRBJ2-7; 12 bases are a match to TRBD1. The V segment lost 7 bases and the J segment 11 bases; nucleotides outside the gene matches: 15. This CDR3 spans 14 amino acids. Germline V gene lookup returns CDR1 DFQATT and CDR2 SNEGSKA (reference sequence). In DNA, the CDR3 is TGCAGTGTCGAACCGGGACAGGGGGCCACTAAAGAGTACTTC. Translated, it gives CSVEPGQGATKEYF.

The chain uses TRBV15 and TRBJ1-4; no clear D gene. The CDR3 runs 16 residues. The V gene's germline CDR1 is LNHNV and CDR2 YYDKDF (reference sequence). Trimming cost V 4 bases and J 8 bases, with 20 bases left between them. For the CDR3, the DNA is TGTGCCACCAGCAACCCGAACCGGGAAGAATGGGAAAAACTGTTTTTT. This gives the protein CATSNPNREEWEKLFF.

This chain joins TRBV10-3 and TRBJ1-6; no firm D call. CDR3 size: 12 residues. Germline V CDR1 and CDR2: ENHRY, SYGVKD. Between the trimmed V and J ends, which lost 11 bases and 6 bases, there was a span of 11 bases. Written as DNA, the CDR3 is TGTGCCGCCCGGAGTACTAATTCACCCCTCCACTTT. Its translation is CAARSTNSPLHF.

In its sample, this clonotype was seen many times. The chain carries TRBV7-2 and TRBJ2-3, with 15 bases lining up with TRBD2. The CDR3 is 19 amino acids. V gave up 3 bases and J gave up 4 bases; unmatched junction bases: 11. Per germline, CDR1 SGHTA and CDR2 FQGNSA. CDR3 nucleotides: TGTGCCAGCAGCTTTCGAGGACTAGCGGGGGGGCCGGTGCCAGATACGCAGTATTTT. As protein: CASSFRGLAGGPVPDTQYF. Full variable domain (remainder filled in from reference TRBV7-2 and TRBJ2-3): GAGVSQSPSNKVTEKGKDVELRCDPISGHTALYWYRQSLGQGLEFLIYFQGNSAPDKSGLPSDRFSAERTGGSVSTLTIQRTQQEDSAVYLCASSFRGLAGGPVPDTQYFGPGTRLTVL.

This clonotype was recorded a few times. The chain is built from TRBV6-2 or TRBV6-3 and TRBJ2-3, with TRBD2 matching over 7 bases. This CDR3 has 16 residues. Germline trimming cut 4 bases from V and 0 bases from J; bases unmatched to any gene: 7. The germline CDR1 and CDR2 sequences are MNHEY and SVGEGT. The CDR3 sequence is CASSSKRGASTDTQYF. The CDR3, as DNA: TGTGCCAGCAGTTCGAAGCGGGGTGCAAGCACAGATACGCAGTATTTT.

This clonotype was detected a few times. The chain employs TRBV4-3 and TRBJ2-2; tentative D call: TRBD1 (7 bases). V was shortened by 4 bases and J by 6 bases, with 24 bases between the two germline ends. CDR1 LGHNA and CDR2 YSLEER come from the germline V gene. This CDR3 has 18 residues. For the CDR3, the DNA is TGCGCCAGCAGCCCTAGCCTAGCAGGGGGGACCAGGGCCGGGGAGCTGTTTTTT. This sequence encodes CASSPSLAGGTRAGELFF.

The chain joins TRBV27 to TRBJ2-3, with 9 bases that match TRBD2. With 1 base clipped from V and 2 bases from J, the junction kept 4 bases outside the gene matches. In germline, CDR1 is MNHEY, CDR2 SMNVEV (reference sequence). The CDR3 covers 16 residues. CDR3 in DNA: TGTGCCAGCAGTTTATATGTAGCGGGGGACACAGATACGCAGTATTTT. Its translation is CASSLYVAGDTDTQYF.

The chain combines TRBV29-1 with TRBJ1-1, with D uncertain. Germline assignment: CDR1 SQVTM and CDR2 ANQGSEA. Trimming took 4 bases from V and 5 from J, leaving 11 bases between them. The CDR3 consists of 12 residues. The CDR3 spells CSVVKSGTEAFF. In DNA form, the CDR3 reads TGCAGCGTTGTTAAGTCGGGGACTGAAGCTTTCTTT.

Only a few counts were recorded for this clonotype. The chain employs TRBV7-9 and TRBJ2-7, with TRBD2 matching over 11 bases. The CDR3 runs to 18 residues. V lost 5 bases, J lost 2 bases, and 14 bases stayed unmatched. Germline CDR1 and CDR2: SEHNR and FQNEAQ (reference sequence). The CDR3 bases are TGTGCCAGCAGCCCAGATGGGGCTAGCGGGGGGAGAGCCTACGAGCAGTACTTC. It codes for CASSPDGASGGRAYEQYF.

This clonotype was recorded many times. J is TRBJ1-6 and V is TRBV12-3 or TRBV12-4, with D possibly TRBD1 on 5 matching bases. V dropped 4 bases and J dropped 10 bases, with 14 bases sitting between them. The CDR3 is 14 amino acids. The DNA of the CDR3 is TGTGCCAGCAGTTCCTTGGGGCCGGGATCACCCCTCCACTTT. Translation: CASSSLGPGSPLHF.

A remark on this clonotype: A read error may produce the germline difference seen at one junction end. This chain connects TRBV3-1 to TRBJ2-7; D uncertain. The CDR3 extends over 13 amino acids. Germline-derived CDR1 and CDR2 are LGHDT and YNNKEL (reference sequence). The CDR3 DNA follows: TGTGCCAGCAGCCAAAACCTACTGGACGTACCCTTCTTC. Translated, it gives CASSQNLLDVPFF.

The rearrangement joins TRBV28 to TRBJ2-7; 7 nucleotides line up with TRBD1. Germline CDR1 MDHEN, CDR2 SYDVKM. This CDR3 is 14 amino acids long. Trimming cost V 6 bases and J 4 bases; bases outside gene matches: 9. CDR3 residues: CASSPTDRVYEQYF. CDR3 bases: TGTGCCAGCAGCCCGACCGACAGGGTGTACGAGCAGTACTTC.

This clonotype appeared many times. The rearrangement joins TRBV6-2 or TRBV6-3 to TRBJ1-6; D gene uncertain. Trimming cost V 0 bases and J 8 bases, with 14 bases left between them. CDR1 MNHEY and CDR2 SVGEGT come from the germline V gene. The CDR3 loop spans 16 amino acids. CDR3 amino acids: CASSYSSTTLDSPLHF. Written as DNA, the CDR3 is TGTGCCAGCAGTTACTCGAGTACGACCCTCGATTCACCCCTCCACTTT.

This clonotype was counted only a few times. The V call is TRBV5-1, the J call TRBJ1-1; perhaps TRBD1 as D (6 bases). CDR1 and CDR2 (germline): SGHRS, YFSETQ. The CDR3 is 15 residues long. Trimming took 0 bases from V and 6 from J, leaving 15 bases between them. CDR3 sequence: CASSLDGQNRAEAFF. CDR3 sequence (DNA): TGCGCCAGCAGCTTGGATGGACAGAACCGGGCTGAAGCTTTCTTT.